In this sample, the clone carrying this T cell receptor beta chain turned up many times. The antigen remains unidentified. Synthesis of cDNA was accomplished via 5'RACE employing 10-nucleotide random UMIs. TCRdb ran MiXCR on the 5' RACE reads and lists one entry per CDR3 protein. The sample includes about 120,000 distinct CDR3 sequences, 3% to 3.5% of them seen just once. The CDR3 sequence is 14 residues long. The V end lost 2 bases, the J end lost 2 bases, and 8 bases lay between the germline ends. This sample is part of a study of neurological immune-mediated disorders. General study results and limits: The greatest degree of TCR clonal expansion was observed in HTLV-1-associated myelopathy, with the lowest in multiple sclerosis, below that of healthy controls.

Libraries used 2 million unsorted PBMCs kept frozen in RNAlater. The sequenced material came from PBMCs. The chain couples TRBV12-3 or TRBV12-4 to TRBJ2-3; maybe TRBD2 (6 bases). The TCR originated in a woman in her twenties or thirties with multiple sclerosis. CDR3 region: CASSLRRDTDTQYF. CDR3 nucleotide sequence: TGTGCCAGCAGTTTAAGGCGGGACACAGATACGCAGTATTTT.